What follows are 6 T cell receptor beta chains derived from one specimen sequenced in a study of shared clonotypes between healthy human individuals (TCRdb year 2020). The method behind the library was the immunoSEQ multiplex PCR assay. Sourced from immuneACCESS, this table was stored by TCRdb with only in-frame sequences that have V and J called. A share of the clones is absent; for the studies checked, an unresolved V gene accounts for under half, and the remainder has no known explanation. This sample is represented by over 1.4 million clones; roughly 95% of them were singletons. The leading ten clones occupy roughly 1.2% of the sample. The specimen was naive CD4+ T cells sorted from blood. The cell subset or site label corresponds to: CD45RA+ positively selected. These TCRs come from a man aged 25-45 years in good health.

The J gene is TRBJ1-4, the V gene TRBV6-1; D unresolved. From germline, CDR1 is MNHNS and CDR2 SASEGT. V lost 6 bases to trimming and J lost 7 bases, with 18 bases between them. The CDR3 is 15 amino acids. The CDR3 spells CASRNSRKVGEKLFF. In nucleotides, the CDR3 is TGTGCCAGCAGAAACAGCAGGAAAGTGGGTGAAAAACTGTTTTTT.

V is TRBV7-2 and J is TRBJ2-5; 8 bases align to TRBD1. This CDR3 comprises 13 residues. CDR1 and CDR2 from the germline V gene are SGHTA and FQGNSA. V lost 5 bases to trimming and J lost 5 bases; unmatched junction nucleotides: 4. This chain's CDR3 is CASSRTGRETQYF. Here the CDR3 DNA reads TGTGCCAGCAGCCGGACAGGGAGGGAGACCCAGTACTTC.

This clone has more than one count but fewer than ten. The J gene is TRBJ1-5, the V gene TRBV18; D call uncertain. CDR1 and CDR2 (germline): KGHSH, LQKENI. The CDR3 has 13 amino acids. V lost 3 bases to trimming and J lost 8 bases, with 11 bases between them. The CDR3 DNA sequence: TGTGCCAGCTCACCCCCAACTAAGGAGCCCCAGCATTTT. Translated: CASSPPTKEPQHF.

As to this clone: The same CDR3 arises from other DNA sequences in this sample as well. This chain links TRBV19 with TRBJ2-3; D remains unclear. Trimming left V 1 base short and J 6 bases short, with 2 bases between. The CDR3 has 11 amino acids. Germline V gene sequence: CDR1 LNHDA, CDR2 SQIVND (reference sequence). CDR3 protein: CASSIGDTQYF. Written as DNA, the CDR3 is TGTGCCAGTAGTATAGGTGATACGCAGTATTTT.

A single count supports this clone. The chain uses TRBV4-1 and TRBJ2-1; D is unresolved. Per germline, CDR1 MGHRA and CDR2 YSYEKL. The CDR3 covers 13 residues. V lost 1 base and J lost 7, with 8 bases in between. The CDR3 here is CASSQAFRNEQFF. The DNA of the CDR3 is TGCGCCAGCAGCCAAGCCTTCCGTAATGAGCAGTTCTTC.

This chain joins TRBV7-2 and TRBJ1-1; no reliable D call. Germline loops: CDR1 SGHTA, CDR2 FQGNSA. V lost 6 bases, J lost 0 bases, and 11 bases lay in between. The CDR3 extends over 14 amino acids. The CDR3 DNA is TGTGCCAGCAGTTTCGGAACCATGAACACTGAAGCTTTCTTT. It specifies CASSFGTMNTEAFF.